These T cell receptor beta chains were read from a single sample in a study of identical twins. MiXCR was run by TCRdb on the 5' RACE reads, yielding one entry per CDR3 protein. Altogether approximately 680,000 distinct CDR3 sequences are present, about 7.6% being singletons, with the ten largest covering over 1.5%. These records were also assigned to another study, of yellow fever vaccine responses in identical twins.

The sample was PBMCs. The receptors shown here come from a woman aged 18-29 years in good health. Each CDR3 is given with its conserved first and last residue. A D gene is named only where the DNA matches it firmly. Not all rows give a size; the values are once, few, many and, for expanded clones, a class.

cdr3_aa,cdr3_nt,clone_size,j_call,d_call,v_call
CASSELAGGPQETQYF,TGCGCCAGCAGTGAGTTAGCGGGAGGGCCTCAAGAGACCCAGTACTTC,few,TRBJ2-5,TRBD2,TRBV10-2
CASSSGLAVEQFF,TGTGCCAGCTCATCGGGACTAGCGGTTGAGCAGTTCTTC,-,TRBJ2-1,TRBD2,TRBV18
CSARPQGVNANTIYF,TGCAGTGCTAGACCACAGGGGGTGAACGCCAACACCATATATTTT,-,TRBJ1-3,TRBD1,TRBV20-1
CSVGLAGVSYEQYF,TGCAGCGTTGGACTAGCGGGAGTATCCTACGAGCAGTACTTC,many,TRBJ2-7,TRBD2,TRBV29-1
CSAPALSDTQYF,TGCAGTGCTCCAGCGTTATCAGATACGCAGTATTTT,-,TRBJ2-3,-,TRBV20-1
CSVDGSVSYNEQFF,TGCAGCGTTGACGGTTCAGTCTCCTACAATGAGCAGTTCTTC,many,TRBJ2-1,-,TRBV29-1
CASSLEGLGNYGYTF,TGTGCCAGCAGTTTAGAGGGACTTGGCAACTATGGCTACACCTTC,many,TRBJ1-2,-,TRBV12-3/TRBV12-4
CSVEGGGQSQETQYF,TGCAGCGTTGAAGGAGGAGGGCAGTCCCAAGAGACCCAGTACTTC,many,TRBJ2-5,-,TRBV29-1
CASTSLGSPREQYF,TGTGCCAGCACATCCCTGGGGTCCCCCCGCGAGCAGTACTTC,few,TRBJ2-7,-,TRBV28
CASSVSGLAGAEYNEQFF,TGTGCCAGCAGCGTATCAGGGCTAGCGGGAGCTGAGTACAATGAGCAGTTCTTC,few,TRBJ2-1,TRBD2,TRBV9
CASSLGRVKQPQHF,TGTGCCAGCAGTCTCGGACGGGTGAAACAGCCCCAGCATTTT,many,TRBJ1-5,-,TRBV28
CASSRTGQQQETQYF,TGTGCCAGCAGCCGGACGGGACAGCAACAAGAGACCCAGTACTTC,-,TRBJ2-5,TRBD1,TRBV12-3/TRBV12-4
CSASPGSSYEQYF,TGCAGTGCAAGCCCCGGGAGTTCCTACGAGCAGTACTTC,many,TRBJ2-7,-,TRBV20-1
CSATDRGYSPLHF,TGCAGTGCTACCGACAGGGGATATTCACCCCTCCACTTT,many,TRBJ1-6,TRBD1,TRBV20-1
CSARDGPKETQYF,TGCAGTGCTAGAGATGGTCCTAAAGAGACCCAGTACTTC,many,TRBJ2-5,-,TRBV20-1
CASSQVGSWETQYF,TGCGCCAGCAGCCAGGTCGGGAGTTGGGAGACCCAGTACTTC,-,TRBJ2-5,-,TRBV4-1
CASSYGSGIPGYTF,TGTGCCAGCAGTTACGGGAGTGGCATCCCTGGCTACACCTTC,-,TRBJ1-2,-,TRBV6-5
CASSQDPTGWASAFF,TGTGCCAGCAGTCAAGATCCGACAGGGTGGGCAAGTGCTTTCTTT,few,TRBJ1-1,TRBD1,TRBV7-9
CASSLVQDGPGTQYF,TGTGCCAGCAGCTTAGTTCAGGACGGACCTGGTACGCAGTATTTT,few,TRBJ2-3,-,TRBV11-2
CSVVHAFTDTQYF,TGCAGCGTCGTACACGCATTCACAGATACGCAGTATTTT,-,TRBJ2-3,-,TRBV29-1
CSANFGAGGETQYF,TGCAGTGCCAATTTTGGGGCAGGGGGAGAGACCCAGTACTTC,-,TRBJ2-5,TRBD1,TRBV20-1
CASRLQDFGTDTQYF,TGCGCCAGCCGCCTTCAGGACTTCGGCACAGATACGCAGTATTTT,many,TRBJ2-3,-,TRBV4-1
CASRYRGYNSPLHF,TGTGCCAGCAGGTACAGGGGCTATAATTCACCCCTCCACTTT,-,TRBJ1-6,TRBD1,TRBV7-9